Sequencing of this TCR beta chain was carried out in a study of blood T cell repertoires in COVID-19. CDR1 is DFQATT, CDR2 SNEGSKA, per germline (reference sequence). The CDR3 has 13 residues. V dropped 3 bases and J dropped 5 bases, with 11 bases sitting between them. In assigning cohorts, the study relied on participant-reported clinical history. Original processing methods: Counts of nucleated cells, estimated from reference gene primer amplification, were obtained. Method: immunoSEQ multiplex PCR; TCRdb's copy keeps in-frame clones and lacks some. V, J and clone size are taken as reported in that table, and D and trimming were inferred from the DNA itself. The sample lists around 50,000 clones, 60% to 80% occurring once.

Source material: PBMCs or T cells enriched from blood (not recorded which). V and J are TRBV20-1 and TRBJ1-5, with TRBD1 as a possible D gene (6 bases). The TCR comes from a woman aged 50 to 60 with acute COVID-19. In DNA form, the CDR3 reads TGCAGTGCTAGTCGGGGGGCTGATCAGCCCCAGCATTTT. This gives the protein CSASRGADQPQHF.